The rows below give T cell receptor beta chains drawn from one sample of a study of blood T cell repertoires in COVID-19. Sequenced by immunoSEQ multiplex PCR; TCRdb stores in-frame clones only, minus some. The table shows about 180,000 clones, with 84% occurring only once. The source material was peripheral blood. The receptors stem from a human donor in a cohort sampled during active COVID-19. Both conserved end residues are part of each CDR3. Fields, in order: V gene, D gene, CDR3 length, clone size, J gene, CDR3 DNA, CDR3 protein. D genes are given only for firm matches. Not all rows give a size; the values are once, few, many and, for expanded clones, a class.

TRBV16	-	16	-	TRBJ1-1	TGTGCCAGCAGCCAACCTATGAGGGGGATGAACACTGAAGCTTTCTTT	CASSQPMRGMNTEAFF
TRBV5-1	TRBD2	15	-	TRBJ2-7	TGCGCCAGCAGCTTGGGCGGGCGGGGGTTCGACGAGCAGTACTTC	CASSLGGRGFDEQYF
TRBV6-5	-	13	-	TRBJ1-2	TGTGCCAGCAGAGACACGGCTAACTATGGCTACACCTTC	CASRDTANYGYTF
TRBV2	TRBD1	14	-	TRBJ1-4	TGTGCCAGCATATGGGACAGGGGTTTGGAAAAACTGTTTTTT	CASIWDRGLEKLFF
TRBV27	-	13	-	TRBJ2-7	TGTGCCAGCAGGCCCGGTAGCTCCTACGAGCAGTACTTC	CASRPGSSYEQYF
TRBV19	TRBD1	14	once	TRBJ2-3	TGTGCCAGTAGGGACAGGGTTAGCACAGATACGCAGTATTTT	CASRDRVSTDTQYF
TRBV9	TRBD1	16	-	TRBJ2-7	TGTGCCAGCAGCCCACGACAGGGATGGGGTGACTACGAGCAGTACTTC	CASSPRQGWGDYEQYF
TRBV5-4	TRBD1	15	-	TRBJ2-7	TGTGCCAGCAGCTCCTTCGACAGGGGAAGGGGCGAGCAGTACTTC	CASSSFDRGRGEQYF
TRBV9	TRBD2	17	-	TRBJ2-3	TGTGCCAGCAGCGTAGGCGGGGGGGCTTCCTTTGCAGATACGCAGTATTTT	CASSVGGGASFADTQYF
TRBV9	-	14	-	TRBJ1-4	TGTGCCAGCAGCCTGGACACAACTAATGAAAAACTGTTTTTT	CASSLDTTNEKLFF
TRBV5-1	-	16	-	TRBJ2-7	-	CAPSRGGQYYCYEQYF
TRBV10-2	TRBD2	14	-	TRBJ2-7	TGCGCCAGCAGTGAGTCGGGGGGGACCTACGAGCAGTACTTC	CASSESGGTYEQYF
TRBV10-3	TRBD1	13	few	TRBJ1-2	TGTGCCATCAGTGCGACAGGGGATGATGGCTACACCTTC	CAISATGDDGYTF
TRBV5-5	-	13	-	TRBJ1-5	TGTGCCAGCAGCTTGGGGACAGATCAGCCCCAGCATTTT	CASSLGTDQPQHF
TRBV7-9	-	15	-	TRBJ1-2	TGTGCCAGCAGCATAGTCGGTATAGACCCAGGGAGCTACACCTTC	CASSIVGIDPGSYTF
TRBV18	-	15	-	TRBJ1-4	TGTGCCAGCTCACCTTCAGGTGCAACTAATGAAAAACTGTTTTTT	CASSPSGATNEKLFF
TRBV11-2	TRBD2	16	-	TRBJ2-7	TGTGCCAGCAGCTTTGTGGGACTAGCGGAGCCCTACGAGCAGTACTTC	CASSFVGLAEPYEQYF
TRBV19	-	14	-	TRBJ2-7	TGTGCCAGTAGCCCTACAGTAGAATCCTACGAGCAGTACTTC	CASSPTVESYEQYF
TRBV5-1	TRBD1	13	-	TRBJ1-2	TGCGCCAGCAGCTCCGACAGGGTGACTGGCTACACCTTC	CASSSDRVTGYTF
TRBV9	-	15	-	TRBJ1-4	TGTGCCAGCAGCGTAGAGGGGAGGCCTAATGAAAAACTGTTTTTT	CASSVEGRPNEKLFF
TRBV7-2	TRBD1	13	-	TRBJ1-1	TGTGCCAGCAGCCAGACAGGGGCGGTTGAAGCTTTCTTT	CASSQTGAVEAFF
TRBV19	-	11	-	TRBJ2-7	TGTGCCAGTAGTCAAGAGTACGAGCAGTACTTC	CASSQEYEQYF
TRBV19	TRBD1	14	-	TRBJ1-1	TGTGCCAGTACCATGCGAGGGGGCGGGACTGAAGCTTTCTTT	CASTMRGGGTEAFF